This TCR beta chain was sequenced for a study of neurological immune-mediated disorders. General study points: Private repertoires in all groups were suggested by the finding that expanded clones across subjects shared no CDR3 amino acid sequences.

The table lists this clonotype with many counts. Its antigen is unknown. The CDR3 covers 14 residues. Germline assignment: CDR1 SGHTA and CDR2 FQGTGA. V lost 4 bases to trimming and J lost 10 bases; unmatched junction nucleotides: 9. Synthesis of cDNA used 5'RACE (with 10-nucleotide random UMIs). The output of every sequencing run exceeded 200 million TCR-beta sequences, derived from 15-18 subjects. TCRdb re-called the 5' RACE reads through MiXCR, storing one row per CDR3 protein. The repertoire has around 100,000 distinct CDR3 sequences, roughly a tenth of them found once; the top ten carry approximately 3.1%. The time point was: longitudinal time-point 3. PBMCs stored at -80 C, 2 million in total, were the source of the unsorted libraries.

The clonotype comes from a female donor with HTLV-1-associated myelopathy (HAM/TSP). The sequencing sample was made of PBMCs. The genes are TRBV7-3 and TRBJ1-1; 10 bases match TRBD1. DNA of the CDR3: TGTGCCAGCAGCTCGGACAGGGGGGAAAGGAGAGCTTTCTTT. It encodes CASSSDRGERRAFF.